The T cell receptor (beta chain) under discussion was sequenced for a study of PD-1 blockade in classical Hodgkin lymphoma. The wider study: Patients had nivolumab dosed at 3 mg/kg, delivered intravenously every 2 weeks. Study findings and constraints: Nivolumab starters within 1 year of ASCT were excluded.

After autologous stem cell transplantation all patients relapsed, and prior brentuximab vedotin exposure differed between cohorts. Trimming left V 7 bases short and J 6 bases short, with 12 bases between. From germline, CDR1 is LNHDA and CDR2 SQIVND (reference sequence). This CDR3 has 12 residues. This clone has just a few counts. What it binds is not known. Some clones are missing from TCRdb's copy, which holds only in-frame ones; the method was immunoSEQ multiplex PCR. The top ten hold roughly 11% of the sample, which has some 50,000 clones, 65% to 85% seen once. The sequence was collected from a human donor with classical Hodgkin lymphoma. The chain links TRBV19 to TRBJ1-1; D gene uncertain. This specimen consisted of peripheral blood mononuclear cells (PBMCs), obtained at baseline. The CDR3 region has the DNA TGTGCCAGTAATTCGGGCTCCGCTGAAGCTTTCTTT. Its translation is CASNSGSAEAFF.